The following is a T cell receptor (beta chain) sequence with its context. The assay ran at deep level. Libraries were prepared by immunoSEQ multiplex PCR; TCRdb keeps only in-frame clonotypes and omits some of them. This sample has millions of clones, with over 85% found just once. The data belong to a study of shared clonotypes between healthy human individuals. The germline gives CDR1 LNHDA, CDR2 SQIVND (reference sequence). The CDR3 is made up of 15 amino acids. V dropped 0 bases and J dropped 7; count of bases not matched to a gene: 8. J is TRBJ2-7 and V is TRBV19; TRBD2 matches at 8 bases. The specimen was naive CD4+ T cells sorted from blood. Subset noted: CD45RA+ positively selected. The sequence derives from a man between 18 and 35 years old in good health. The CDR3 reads CASSIELAAVREQYF. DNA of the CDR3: TGTGCCAGTAGTATAGAACTAGCGGCCGTACGGGAGCAGTACTTC.